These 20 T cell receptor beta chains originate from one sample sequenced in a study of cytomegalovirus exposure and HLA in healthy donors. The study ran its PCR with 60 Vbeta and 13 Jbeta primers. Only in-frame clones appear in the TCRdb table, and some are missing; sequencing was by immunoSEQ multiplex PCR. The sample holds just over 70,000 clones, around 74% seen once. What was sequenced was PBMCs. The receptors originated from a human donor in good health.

This CDR3 is CASRGAGGLDEQYF. The CDR3 DNA sequence: TGCGCCAGCAGAGGGGCGGGAGGGTTGGACGAGCAGTACTTC. This chain uses TRBV5-1 with TRBJ2-7; 9 bases are a match to TRBD2. The CDR3 consists of 14 residues. Germline CDR1 is SGHRS and CDR2 is YFSETQ. V gave up 5 bases and J gave up 5 bases; unmatched junction bases: 8.

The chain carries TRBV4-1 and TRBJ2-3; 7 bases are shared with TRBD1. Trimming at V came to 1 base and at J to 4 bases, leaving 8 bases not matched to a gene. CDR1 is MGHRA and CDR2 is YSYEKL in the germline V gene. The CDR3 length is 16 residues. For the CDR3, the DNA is TGCGCCAGCAGCCAAGCCCACGGGGACAGCTCAGATACGCAGTATTTT. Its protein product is CASSQAHGDSSDTQYF.

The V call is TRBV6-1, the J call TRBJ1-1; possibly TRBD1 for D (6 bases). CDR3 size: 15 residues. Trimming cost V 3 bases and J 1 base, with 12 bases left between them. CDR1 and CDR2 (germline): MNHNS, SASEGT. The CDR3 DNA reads TGTGCCAGCAGTGAGCCAGGACAGTCGAACACTGAAGCTTTCTTT. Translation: CASSEPGQSNTEAFF.

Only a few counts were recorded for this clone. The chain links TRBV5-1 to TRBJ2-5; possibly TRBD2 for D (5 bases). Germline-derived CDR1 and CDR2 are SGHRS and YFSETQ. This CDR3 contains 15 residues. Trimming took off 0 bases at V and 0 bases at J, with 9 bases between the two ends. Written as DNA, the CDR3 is TGCGCCAGCAGCTTGGGACCCGGGAACCAAGAGACCCAGTACTTC. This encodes CASSLGPGNQETQYF.

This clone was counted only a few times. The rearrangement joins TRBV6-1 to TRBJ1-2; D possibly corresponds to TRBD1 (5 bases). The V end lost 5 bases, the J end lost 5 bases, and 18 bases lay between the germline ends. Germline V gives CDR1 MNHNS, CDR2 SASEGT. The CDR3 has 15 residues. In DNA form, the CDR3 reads TGTGCCAGCAGTAATCCGGCGACAGAAGAGTATGGCTACACCTTC. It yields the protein CASSNPATEEYGYTF.

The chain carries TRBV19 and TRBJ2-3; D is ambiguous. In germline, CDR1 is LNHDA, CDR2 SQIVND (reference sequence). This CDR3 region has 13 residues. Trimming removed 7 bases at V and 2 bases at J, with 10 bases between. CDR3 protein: CASTPPNTDTQYF. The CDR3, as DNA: TGTGCCAGTACCCCCCCCAACACAGATACGCAGTATTTT.

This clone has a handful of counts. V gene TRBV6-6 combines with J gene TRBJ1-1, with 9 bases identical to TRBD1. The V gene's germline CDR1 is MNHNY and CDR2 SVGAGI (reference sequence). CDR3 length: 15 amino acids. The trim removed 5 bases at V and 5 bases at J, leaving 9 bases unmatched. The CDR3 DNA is TGTGCCAGCAGTGCCACAGGGGGCGCGTGGACTGAAGCTTTCTTT. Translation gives CASSATGGAWTEAFF.

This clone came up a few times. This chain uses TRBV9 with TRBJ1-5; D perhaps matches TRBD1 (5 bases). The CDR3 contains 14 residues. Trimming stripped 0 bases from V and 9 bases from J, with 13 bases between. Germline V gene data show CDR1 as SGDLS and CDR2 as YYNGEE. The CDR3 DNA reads TGTGCCAGCAGCGTAGGGGGAGGGGATGCGCCCCAGCATTTT. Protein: CASSVGGGDAPQHF. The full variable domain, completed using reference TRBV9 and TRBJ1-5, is DSGVTQTPKHLITATGQRVTLRCSPRSGDLSVYWYQQSLDQGLQFLIQYYNGEERAKGNILERFSAQQFPDLHSELNLSSLELGDSALYFCASSVGGGDAPQHFGDGTRLSIL.

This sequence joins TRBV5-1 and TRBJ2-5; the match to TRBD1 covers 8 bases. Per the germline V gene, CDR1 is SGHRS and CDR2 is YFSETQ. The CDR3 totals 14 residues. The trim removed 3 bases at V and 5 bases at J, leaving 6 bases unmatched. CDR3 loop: CASSSGQAGETQYF. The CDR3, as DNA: TGCGCCAGCAGCTCGGGACAGGCGGGGGAGACCCAGTACTTC.

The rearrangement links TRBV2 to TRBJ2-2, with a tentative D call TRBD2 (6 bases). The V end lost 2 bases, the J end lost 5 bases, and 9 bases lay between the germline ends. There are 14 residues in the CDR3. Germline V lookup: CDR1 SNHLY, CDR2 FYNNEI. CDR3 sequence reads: CASSELEGTGELFF. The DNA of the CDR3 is TGTGCCAGCAGTGAATTGGAGGGGACCGGGGAGCTGTTTTTT.

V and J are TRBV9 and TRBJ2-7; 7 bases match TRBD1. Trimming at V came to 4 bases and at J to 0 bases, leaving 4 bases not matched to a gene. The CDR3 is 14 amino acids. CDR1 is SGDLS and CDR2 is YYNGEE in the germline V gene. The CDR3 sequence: CASSSGTASYEQYF. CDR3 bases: TGTGCCAGCAGCTCCGGGACAGCCTCCTACGAGCAGTACTTC.

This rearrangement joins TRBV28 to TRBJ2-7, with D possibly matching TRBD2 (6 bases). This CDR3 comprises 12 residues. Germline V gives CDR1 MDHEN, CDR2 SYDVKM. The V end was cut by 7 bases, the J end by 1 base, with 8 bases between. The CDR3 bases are TGTGCCAGCACTGCGGGGTCCTACGAGCAGTACTTC. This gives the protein CASTAGSYEQYF.

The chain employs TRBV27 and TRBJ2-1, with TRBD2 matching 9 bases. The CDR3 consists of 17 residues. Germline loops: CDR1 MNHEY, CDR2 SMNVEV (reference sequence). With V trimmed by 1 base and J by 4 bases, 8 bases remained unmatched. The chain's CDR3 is CASSLWPPSGGYNEQFF. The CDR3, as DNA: TGTGCCAGCAGTTTATGGCCCCCCAGCGGGGGGTACAATGAGCAGTTCTTC.

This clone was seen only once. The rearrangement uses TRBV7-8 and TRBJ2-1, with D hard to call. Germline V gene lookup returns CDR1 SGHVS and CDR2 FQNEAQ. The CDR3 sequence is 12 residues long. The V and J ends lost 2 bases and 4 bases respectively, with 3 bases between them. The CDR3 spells CASSLQYNEQFF. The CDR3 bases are TGTGCCAGCAGCTTACAGTACAATGAGCAGTTCTTC. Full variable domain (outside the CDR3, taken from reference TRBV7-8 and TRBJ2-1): GAGVSQSPRYKVAKRGQDVALRCDPISGHVSLFWYQQALGQGPEFLTYFQNEAQLDKSGLPSDRFFAERPEGSVSTLKIQRTQQEDSAVYLCASSLQYNEQFFGPGTRLTVL.

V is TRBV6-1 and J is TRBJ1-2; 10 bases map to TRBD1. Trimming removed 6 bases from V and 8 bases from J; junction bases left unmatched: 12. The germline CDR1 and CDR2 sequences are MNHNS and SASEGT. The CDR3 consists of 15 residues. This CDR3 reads CASSGTGASRWGYTF. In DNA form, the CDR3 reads TGTGCCAGCAGCGGGACAGGGGCTTCCAGATGGGGCTACACCTTC.

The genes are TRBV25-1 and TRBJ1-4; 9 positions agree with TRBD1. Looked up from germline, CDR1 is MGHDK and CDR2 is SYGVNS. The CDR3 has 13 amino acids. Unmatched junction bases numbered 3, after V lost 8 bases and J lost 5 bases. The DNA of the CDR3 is TGTGCCAGCCGGGACAGGGTAAATGAAAAACTGTTTTTT. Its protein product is CASRDRVNEKLFF.

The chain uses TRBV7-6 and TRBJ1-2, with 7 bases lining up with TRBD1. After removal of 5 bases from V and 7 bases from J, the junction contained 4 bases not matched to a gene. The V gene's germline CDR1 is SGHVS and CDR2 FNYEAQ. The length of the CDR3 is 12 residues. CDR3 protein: CASSGYRGGYTF. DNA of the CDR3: TGTGCCAGCAGCGGGTACAGGGGTGGCTACACCTTC.

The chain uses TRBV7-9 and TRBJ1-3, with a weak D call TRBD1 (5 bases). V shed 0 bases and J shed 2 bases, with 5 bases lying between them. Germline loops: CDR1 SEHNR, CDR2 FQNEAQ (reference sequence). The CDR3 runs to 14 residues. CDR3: CASSLAGAGNTIYF. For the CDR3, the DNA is TGTGCCAGCAGCTTAGCAGGGGCTGGAAACACCATATATTTT.

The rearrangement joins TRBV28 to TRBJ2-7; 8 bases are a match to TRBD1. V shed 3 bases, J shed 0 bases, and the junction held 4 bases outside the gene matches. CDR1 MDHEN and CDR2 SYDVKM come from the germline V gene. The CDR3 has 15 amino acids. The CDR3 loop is CASSFVGTGSYEQYF. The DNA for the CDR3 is TGTGCCAGCAGTTTTGTCGGGACAGGCTCCTACGAGCAGTACTTC.

The DNA for the CDR3 is TGTGCCAGCAGTTACGGGGGCACCACAGATACGCAGTATTTT. Translated: CASSYGGTTDTQYF. The chain employs TRBV6-5 and TRBJ2-3; possible D gene TRBD1, 6 bases. Germline CDR1 is MNHEY and CDR2 is SVGAGI. V was pared by 2 bases and J by 2 bases, with 8 bases between. The CDR3 totals 14 residues.